The 15 T cell receptor beta chains below were found in one sample sequenced in a study of CD8 T cells in Susac syndrome. Reverse transcription of about 0.5 to 1 ug RNA used random hexamers. TCRdb fed the immunoSEQ multiplex PCR reads into MiXCR, producing one record per CDR3 protein. The sample carries approximately 200,000 distinct CDR3 sequences, approximately 94% recorded once. Sequenced: CD4+ T cells from PBMCs. The receptors come from a human donor with multiple sclerosis.

The CDR3 region is CASQQGANTEAFF. Here the CDR3 DNA reads TGTGCCAGTCAGCAGGGTGCCAACACTGAAGCTTTCTTT. This chain joins TRBV2 and TRBJ1-1, with TRBD1 as a possible D gene (5 bases). CDR1 is SNHLY, CDR2 FYNNEI, per germline. The V end lost 9 bases, the J end lost 2 bases, and 13 bases lay between the germline ends. This CDR3 region has 13 residues.

This sequence joins TRBV9 and TRBJ2-6; D call uncertain. Trimming removed 3 bases at V and 0 bases at J, with 4 bases between. Germline V CDR1 and CDR2: SGDLS, YYNGEE. There are 14 residues in the CDR3. CDR3 sequence reads: CASSGYSGANVLTF. As DNA, the CDR3 is TGTGCCAGCAGCGGGTACTCTGGGGCCAACGTCCTGACTTTC.

The chain couples TRBV11-2 to TRBJ2-1, with D unclear. Trimming shortened V by 0 bases and J by 9 bases, and 12 bases separated the two germline ends. Germline V lookup: CDR1 SGHAT, CDR2 FQNNGV. The CDR3 sequence is 14 residues long. The CDR3 region has the DNA TGTGCCAGCAGCTTAGATCATAAGGTCGTTGAGCAGTTCTTC. Protein: CASSLDHKVVEQFF.

The genes are TRBV20-1 and TRBJ2-3; no firm D call. From germline, CDR1 is DFQATT and CDR2 SNEGSKA (reference sequence). The CDR3 consists of 13 residues. V was shortened by 0 bases and J by 4 bases, with 8 bases between the two germline ends. The CDR3 reads CSARDRPADTQYF. CDR3 nucleotide sequence: TGCAGTGCTAGAGATAGGCCTGCAGATACGCAGTATTTT.

V is TRBV7-8 and J is TRBJ1-1; TRBD1 aligns across 7 bases. Looked up from germline, CDR1 is SGHVS and CDR2 is FQNEAQ. V shed 10 bases and J 4 bases; nucleotides not matched to a gene: 12. The CDR3 has 14 residues. This CDR3 is CATRPTGAITEAFF. The CDR3 DNA reads as TGTGCCACCCGCCCAACAGGGGCCATCACTGAAGCTTTCTTT.

The chain employs TRBV27 and TRBJ2-7, with D tentatively TRBD1 (6 bases). The CDR3 is 12 amino acids. Germline-derived CDR1 and CDR2 are MNHEY and SMNVEV (reference sequence). The germline V and J ends were trimmed by 3 bases and 7 bases, with 10 bases remaining between them. The CDR3 DNA reads as TGTGCCAGCAGTTTCCAGGGGCGAGAGCAGTACTTC. Amino acid sequence: CASSFQGREQYF.

J is TRBJ2-2 and V is TRBV29-1; possible D gene TRBD1, 6 bases. CDR3 length: 15 amino acids. Germline loops: CDR1 SQVTM, CDR2 ANQGSEA. Trimming removed 4 bases from V and 0 bases from J, with 12 bases in between. The CDR3 bases are TGCAGCGTTGCTCACCAGGGGTCGAACACCGGGGAGCTGTTTTTT. As protein: CSVAHQGSNTGELFF.

The chain combines TRBV2 with TRBJ2-5; D is undetermined. V shed 8 bases and J shed 0 bases, with 13 bases lying between them. Germline V gives CDR1 SNHLY, CDR2 FYNNEI. The CDR3 contains 14 residues. The CDR3 loop reads CASPGVGDQETQYF. DNA for the CDR3: TGTGCCAGCCCTGGGGTTGGGGACCAAGAGACCCAGTACTTC.

The rearrangement uses TRBV30 and TRBJ2-7, with TRBD1 as a possible D gene (6 bases). CDR3 length equals 15 residues. Between the trimmed V and J ends, which lost 3 bases and 4 bases, there was a span of 19 bases. CDR1 and CDR2 (germline): GTSNPN, SVGIG (reference sequence). The CDR3 reads CAWRRQGSAPYEQYF. The DNA for the CDR3 is TGTGCCTGGAGGCGTCAGGGGTCAGCACCTTACGAGCAGTACTTC.

The CDR3 region is CASSDRATGPYEQYF. The CDR3 coding sequence is TGTGCCAGCAGTGACAGAGCCACAGGGCCCTACGAGCAGTACTTC. The J gene is TRBJ2-7, the V gene TRBV6-4, with D possibly TRBD1 on 6 matching bases. CDR1 and CDR2 from the germline V gene are MRHNA and SNTAGT. Deletions cut 2 bases from V and 2 bases from J, with 13 bases between. The CDR3 totals 15 residues.

This clonotype was counted a single time. V usage is TRBV12-3 or TRBV12-4 and J usage is TRBJ2-1, with 11 positions matching TRBD1. Trimming at V came to 3 bases and at J to 8 bases, leaving 6 bases not matched to a gene. This CDR3 comprises 15 residues. The CDR3 sequence is CASSFGTGGPDEQFF. In nucleotides, the CDR3 is TGTGCCAGCAGTTTCGGGACAGGGGGACCGGATGAGCAGTTCTTC.

This clonotype was recorded once. The V and J genes are TRBV30 and TRBJ1-6, with D tentatively TRBD1 (5 bases). The germline CDR1 and CDR2 sequences are GTSNPN and SVGIG (reference sequence). The CDR3 has 13 residues. With 1 base removed from V and 8 bases from J, the gap between germline ends came to 9 bases. CDR3 protein: CAWSAARDSPLHF. CDR3 DNA sequence: TGTGCCTGGAGTGCGGCCAGGGATTCACCCCTCCACTTT.

The genes are TRBV18 and TRBJ1-2; 8 bases are a match to TRBD1. The CDR3 length is 13 residues. Germline V gene lookup returns CDR1 KGHSH and CDR2 LQKENI. V trimming: 3 bases; J trimming: 6 bases; junction bases outside the gene matches: 3. The CDR3 spells CASSPTGDNGYTF. DNA of the CDR3: TGTGCCAGCTCACCGACAGGGGACAATGGCTACACCTTC.

The rearrangement links TRBV11-1 to TRBJ2-7; 10 bases agree with TRBD1. The length of the CDR3 is 16 residues. V shed 0 bases, J shed 2 bases, and the junction held 4 bases outside the gene matches. Germline V gene data show CDR1 as SGHAT and CDR2 as FQDESV (reference sequence). CDR3 DNA sequence: TGTGCCAGCAGCTTAGCGACAGGGGGCTCCCCCTACGAGCAGTACTTC. Its translation is CASSLATGGSPYEQYF. The whole variable domain, remainder taken from reference TRBV11-1 and TRBJ2-7, is EAEVAQSPRYKITEKSQAVAFWCDPISGHATLYWYRQILGQGPELLVQFQDESVVDDSQLPKDRFSAERLKGVDSTLKIQPAELGDSAMYLCASSLATGGSPYEQYFGPGTRLTVT.

To note about this clonotype: An end of the junction does not agree with germline; a read error may underlie this. The genes are TRBV30 and TRBJ2-6, with 7 bases fitting TRBD1. Per germline, CDR1 GTSNPN and CDR2 SVGIG (reference sequence). This CDR3 has 18 residues. The CDR3 reads CAWGVQRTGLPGANVLTF. For the CDR3, the DNA is TGTGCCTGGGGTGTACAGAGGACAGGCCTTCCTGGGGCCAACGTCCTGACTTTC. Looking up the rest from reference TRBV30 and TRBJ2-6 gives the full variable domain: SQTIHQWPATLVQPVGSPLSLECTVEGTSNPNLYWYRQAAGRGLQLLFYSVGIGQISSEVPQNLSASRPQDRQFILSSKKLLLSDSGFYLCAWGVQRTGLPGANVLTFGAGSRLTVL.